What follows is one TCR beta chain and its context. Its cognate antigen is unknown. The data were obtained in a study of T cell repertoires in cytomegalovirus infection. Study information: Public TCR beta signatures indicated both CMV infection and matching HLA type. Study conclusions and caveats: Dominating the ex vivo response were HLA-C-restricted CMV-specific TCR beta clonotypes.

The trim removed 3 bases at V and 0 bases at J, leaving 10 bases unmatched. There are 19 residues in the CDR3. Germline V gene sequence: CDR1 LNHDA, CDR2 SQIVND (reference sequence). MiXCR, run by TCRdb on the reads, gives a single entry per CDR3 protein. The sample comprises 700,000 to 900,000 distinct CDR3 sequences, about 29% of which are singletons, and under 15% rests with the top ten. The source was cultured CD8+ T cells from PBMCs, collected from culture after CMV antigen stimulation. This rearrangement joins TRBV19 to TRBJ2-6, with 8 bases identical to TRBD2. This receptor was taken from a human donor in good health (CMV status not recorded). Some clones in this sample may be carry-over from other donors' samples. CDR3 residues: CASSILGLGILSGANVLTF. CDR3 DNA: TGTGCCAGTAGTATTCTGGGACTAGGAATACTCTCTGGGGCCAACGTCCTGACTTTC.